These 26 T cell receptor beta chains were all obtained from the same sample, sequenced in a study of cytomegalovirus exposure and HLA in healthy donors. With 60 Vbeta and 13 Jbeta primers, the PCR was carried out. The method was immunoSEQ multiplex PCR; TCRdb's version includes in-frame clones alone and lacks a portion of them. The repertoire includes about 160,000 clones, around 79% of them detected once, and approximately 3.1% sits in the top ten. Input material: PBMCs. These receptors came from a woman aged 40 to 50 in good health and CMV-seronegative.

As DNA, the CDR3 is TGTGCCAGCAGTTCAACCGGGACAGGGAGTTGGAACACTGAAGCTTTCTTT. Protein sequence: CASSSTGTGSWNTEAFF. The chain couples TRBV5-5 to TRBJ1-1; 9 nucleotides line up with TRBD1. The CDR3 runs to 17 residues. Germline V gene data show CDR1 as SGHKS and CDR2 as YYEKEE (reference sequence). J lost 1 base, V lost 5 bases, and 12 bases had no gene match.

The V gene is TRBV15, the J gene TRBJ2-7, with TRBD1 identical over 8 bases. Germline V gene data show CDR1 as LNHNV and CDR2 as YYDKDF (reference sequence). The CDR3 totals 18 residues. The ends lost 2 bases at V and 1 base at J; junction bases unmatched: 13. This CDR3 reads CATSRPPIRDRFSYEQYF. The DNA of the CDR3 is TGTGCCACCAGCAGACCACCCATCAGGGACAGGTTTTCCTACGAGCAGTACTTC.

CDR3 loop: CASSYSRGGYEQYF. DNA for the CDR3: TGTGCCAGCAGTTACTCGAGAGGGGGATACGAGCAGTACTTC. The rearrangement uses TRBV6-5 and TRBJ2-7; a possible D gene is TRBD1 (6 bases). Germline CDR1 is MNHEY and CDR2 is SVGAGI. Trimming cost V 0 bases and J 4 bases, with 10 bases left between them. This CDR3 has 14 residues.

This clone was recorded only once. This sequence joins TRBV28 and TRBJ2-2, with 8 bases lining up with TRBD2. This CDR3 has 16 amino acids. Per germline, CDR1 MDHEN and CDR2 SYDVKM. V lost 6 bases, J lost 2 bases, and 8 bases stayed unmatched. Here the CDR3 DNA reads TGTGCCAGCAGGGGGACTAGTCGCCCTAACACCGGGGAGCTGTTTTTT. Residues: CASRGTSRPNTGELFF.

V gene TRBV15 combines with J gene TRBJ2-5; no definite D call. CDR1 and CDR2 from the germline V gene are LNHNV and YYDKDF (reference sequence). The CDR3 loop spans 16 amino acids. V lost 0 bases and J lost 0, with 11 bases in between. The chain's CDR3 is CATSRDYVLNQETQYF. Written as DNA, the CDR3 is TGTGCCACCAGCAGAGATTACGTACTAAACCAAGAGACCCAGTACTTC.

The chain couples TRBV6-5 to TRBJ1-2; D might be TRBD1 (6 bases). This CDR3 has 15 residues. Germline lookup yields CDR1 MNHEY and CDR2 SVGAGI. The V gene lost 4 bases and the J gene lost 12 bases, with 24 bases spanning the gap. The CDR3 spells CASSWGGGRGRGNTF. In nucleotides, the CDR3 is TGTGCCAGCAGTTGGGGGGGAGGCCGGGGGCGCGGCAACACCTTC.

This chain uses TRBV9 with TRBJ1-4; 10 bases match TRBD1. The V and J ends lost 3 bases and 8 bases, in that order; junction bases with no gene match: 7. CDR1 and CDR2 (germline): SGDLS, YYNGEE. The CDR3 is 15 residues long. The CDR3 DNA is TGTGCCAGCAGCGAACCCGGGACAGGGGTCGAAAAACTGTTTTTT. Protein product: CASSEPGTGVEKLFF.

This clone has more than one count but fewer than ten. The junction and the germline gene differ at one end; a read error may be behind it. V and J are TRBV7-9 and TRBJ2-5; D might be TRBD1 or TRBD2, each matching 5 bases. The better agreement between TRBJ2-7 and the DNA end casts doubt on the J call. CDR1 and CDR2 from the germline V gene are SEHNR and FQNEAQ (reference sequence). The CDR3 loop spans 13 amino acids. CDR3 nucleotide sequence: TGTTCCAGCAGCCGAGGGGACTCCTACGAGCAGTACTTC. Translating gives CSSSRGDSYEQYF.

This clone was seen just once. V usage is TRBV6-1 and J usage is TRBJ1-1; D is undetermined. The CDR3 has 14 amino acids. Germline CDR1 MNHNS, CDR2 SASEGT. Trimming left V 5 bases short and J 4 bases short, with 14 bases between. In DNA, the CDR3 is TGTGCCAGCAGTTTCAGAGGGTCGGTCACTGAAGCTTTCTTT. It specifies CASSFRGSVTEAFF.

The chain has TRBV9 and TRBJ2-2, with 9 bases lining up with TRBD2. V shed 0 bases, J shed 6 bases, and the junction held 3 bases outside the gene matches. The CDR3 covers 15 residues. CDR1 is SGDLS and CDR2 is YYNGEE in the germline V gene. CDR3 amino acids: CASSVGLAGPGELFF. As DNA, the CDR3 is TGTGCCAGCAGCGTAGGGCTAGCGGGGCCCGGGGAGCTGTTTTTT.

The chain links TRBV2 to TRBJ1-1, with a possible D match to TRBD1 (5 bases). V lost 5 bases, J lost 4 bases, and 11 bases lay in between. The germline V gene has CDR1 SNHLY and CDR2 FYNNEI. The CDR3 is made up of 13 amino acids. CDR3 nucleotides: TGTGCCAGCAGTTCAGATCAGGGCACTGAAGCTTTCTTT. Amino acid sequence: CASSSDQGTEAFF.

The V gene is TRBV29-1, the J gene TRBJ1-1; D is perhaps TRBD1 (5 bases). Germline V gene lookup returns CDR1 SQVTM and CDR2 ANQGSEA. The CDR3 has 13 amino acids. V was shortened by 4 bases and J by 4 bases, with 13 bases between the two germline ends. The CDR3 nucleotides are TGCAGCGTTGGTGGGGCCTGGGGCACTGAAGCTTTCTTT. Protein product: CSVGGAWGTEAFF. The full variable domain, completed using reference TRBV29-1 and TRBJ1-1, is SAVISQKPSRDICQRGTSLTIQCQVDSQVTMMFWYRQQPGQSLTLIATANQGSEATYESGFVIDKFPISRPNLTFSTLTVSNMSPEDSSIYLCSVGGAWGTEAFFGQGTRLTVV.

J is TRBJ1-3 and V is TRBV5-4; 7 bases match TRBD1. CDR1 and CDR2 (germline): SGHNT, YYREEE (reference sequence). The CDR3 extends over 14 amino acids. The J segment lost 0 bases and the V segment lost 3 bases, leaving 0 bases of the junction unmatched. CDR3 nucleotide sequence: TGTGCCAGCAGCTGGACAGGCTCTGGAAACACCATATATTTT. It codes for CASSWTGSGNTIYF.

This chain connects TRBV19 to TRBJ1-6; no clear D gene. This CDR3 spans 15 amino acids. Trimming left V 5 bases short and J 1 base short, with 9 bases between. CDR1 is LNHDA, CDR2 SQIVND, per germline (reference sequence). CDR3 sequence (DNA): TGTGCCAGTAGTGCGGGGAAATCCTATAATTCACCCCTCCACTTT. This translates into CASSAGKSYNSPLHF. Together with reference TRBV19 and TRBJ1-6, the CDR3 gives the full variable domain: DGGITQSPKYLFRKEGQNVTLSCEQNLNHDAMYWYRQDPGQGLRLIYYSQIVNDFQKGDIAEGYSVSREKKESFPLTVTSAQKNPTAFYLCASSAGKSYNSPLHFGNGTRLTVT.

This sequence joins TRBV5-1 and TRBJ1-2, with D perhaps TRBD1 (5 bases). Germline V lookup: CDR1 SGHRS, CDR2 YFSETQ. Trimming removed 0 bases at V and 6 bases at J, with 15 bases between. This CDR3 contains 15 residues. In nucleotides, the CDR3 is TGCGCCAGCAGCTTGGAGGGTATTCGGGGGGATGGCTACACCTTC. It specifies CASSLEGIRGDGYTF.

This chain joins TRBV19 and TRBJ2-5, with D possibly TRBD1 on 6 matching bases. The CDR3 sequence is 14 residues long. Germline CDR1 LNHDA, CDR2 SQIVND (reference sequence). V gave up 0 bases and J gave up 5 bases, with 10 bases separating them. CDR3 bases: TGTGCCAGTAGTATAGAGGGGGCTCGGGAGACCCAGTACTTC. This sequence encodes CASSIEGARETQYF.

The chain has TRBV5-1 and TRBJ1-6, with no clear D. CDR3 length: 13 amino acids. Trimming removed 5 bases from V and 5 bases from J, with 8 bases in between. Germline V CDR1 and CDR2: SGHRS, YFSETQ. The CDR3: CASSRDNNSPLHF. Written as DNA, the CDR3 is TGCGCCAGCAGTCGCGATAATAATTCACCCCTCCACTTT.

The chain couples TRBV4-2 to TRBJ2-1; 7 bases line up with TRBD2. Trimming took 0 bases from V and 6 from J; bases not matched to a gene: 2. The CDR3 has 14 residues. CDR1 is LGHNA and CDR2 is YNFKEQ in the germline V gene. In nucleotides, the CDR3 is TGTGCCAGCAGCCAAGATGGGGGGGTCAATGAGCAGTTCTTC. Encoded protein: CASSQDGGVNEQFF.

This clone has just a few counts. The chain combines TRBV2 with TRBJ1-3; a weak D match, TRBD1 (6 bases). The germline V gene encodes CDR1 SNHLY and CDR2 FYNNEI. The CDR3 is made up of 18 amino acids. Trimming cost V 6 bases and J 4 bases, with 25 bases left between them. CDR3 loop: CASRNHYTTGKTGNTIYF. Here the CDR3 DNA reads TGTGCCAGCAGGAACCACTACACAACAGGGAAGACAGGAAACACCATATATTTT. The complete variable domain, with remaining parts taken from reference TRBV2 and TRBJ1-3, reads EPEVTQTPSHQVTQMGQEVILRCVPISNHLYFYWYRQILGQKVEFLVSFYNNEISEKSEIFDDQFSVERPDGSNFTLKIRSTKLEDSAMYFCASRNHYTTGKTGNTIYFGEGSWLTVV.

This sequence joins TRBV7-2 and TRBJ2-1; 9 nucleotides line up with TRBD2. Germline assignment: CDR1 SGHTA and CDR2 FQGNSA. The J segment lost 7 bases and the V segment lost 4 bases, leaving 11 bases of the junction unmatched. The CDR3 consists of 16 residues. For the CDR3, the DNA is TGTGCCAGCAGCTCGATCGCGGGGGGGCTTAAGAATGAGCAGTTCTTC. This sequence encodes CASSSIAGGLKNEQFF.

In its sample, this clone was seen a few times. The chain links TRBV10-1 to TRBJ1-1; the D gene is possibly TRBD1 (5 bases). The V gene lost 9 bases and the J gene lost 0 bases, with 11 bases spanning the gap. Germline loops: CDR1 WNHNN, CDR2 SYGVQD (reference sequence). The CDR3 length is 13 residues. Written as DNA, the CDR3 is TGCGCCAGTACGACAGAAATGAACACTGAAGCTTTCTTT. Protein sequence: CASTTEMNTEAFF.

The rearrangement links TRBV25-1 to TRBJ1-2, with D maybe TRBD1 (6 bases). V lost 7 bases and J lost 4, with 10 bases in between. The CDR3 sequence is 12 residues long. Germline assignment: CDR1 MGHDK and CDR2 SYGVNS. The CDR3 sequence is CASKLDSYGYTF. The CDR3 DNA sequence: TGTGCCAGCAAATTGGACAGCTATGGCTACACCTTC.

The chain couples TRBV2 to TRBJ1-2, with a tentative D call TRBD1 (6 bases). The V gene lost 6 bases and the J gene lost 8 bases, with 13 bases spanning the gap. Germline-derived CDR1 and CDR2 are SNHLY and FYNNEI. This CDR3 is 12 amino acids long. The CDR3 DNA reads as TGTGCCAGCAGGCTGACAGGTGGGGGCTACACCTTC. Protein sequence: CASRLTGGGYTF.

This clone turned up a few times. The genes are TRBV5-6 and TRBJ1-2; 7 bases align to TRBD1. With V trimmed by 4 bases and J by 8 bases, 8 bases remained unmatched. The CDR3 covers 13 residues. Germline CDR1 reads SGHDT; CDR2 reads YYEEEE. The CDR3 sequence is CASSVTGAWGYTF. The CDR3 coding sequence is TGTGCCAGCAGCGTCACAGGGGCGTGGGGCTACACCTTC. Combining the CDR3 with reference TRBV5-6 and TRBJ1-2 gives the whole variable domain DAGVTQSPTHLIKTRGQQVTLRCSPKSGHDTVSWYQQALGQGPQFIFQYYEEEERQRGNFPDRFSGHQFPNYSSELNVNALLLGDSALYLCASSVTGAWGYTFGSGTRLTVV.

The V gene is TRBV7-6, the J gene TRBJ1-3; 7 bases map to TRBD1. Unmatched junction bases numbered 5, after V lost 1 base and J lost 2 bases. This CDR3 has 16 residues. CDR1 and CDR2 (germline): SGHVS, FNYEAQ. CDR3 nucleotides: TGTGCCAGCAGCTTAGGTACAGGGGCGGCTGGAAACACCATATATTTT. Protein product: CASSLGTGAAGNTIYF.

The genes are TRBV15 and TRBJ1-1, with no clear D. The CDR3 is 13 amino acids. Germline V CDR1 and CDR2: LNHNV, YYDKDF (reference sequence). V gave up 0 bases and J gave up 5 bases, with 7 bases separating them. CDR3 DNA sequence: TGTGCCACCAGCAGAGATCTCGAGACTGAAGCTTTCTTT. Amino acid sequence: CATSRDLETEAFF.